These 2 T cell receptor beta chains were sequenced from one sample in a study of T cells after yellow fever vaccination. From the 5' RACE reads, TCRdb called clonotypes with MiXCR, one entry per CDR3 protein. Counted here are under 80,000 distinct CDR3 sequences, approximately 7% occurring once; the ten biggest clones make up 36%. Specimen: CD8+ T cells sorted from PBMCs, collected 15 days after the yellow fever booster vaccination. The receptors come from a man aged 30 to 39 who received the YFV17D yellow fever vaccine.

With respect to this clonotype: With a much larger clone just one base away, this may be a read error. The CDR3: CAIRVLLGHPQHF. In nucleotides, the CDR3 is TGTGCCATCCGGGTTCTTTTGGGCCATCCCCAGCATTTT. The V gene is TRBV10-3, the J gene TRBJ1-5; D is ambiguous. In germline, CDR1 is ENHRY, CDR2 SYGVKD. Trimming shortened V by 8 bases and J by 10 bases, and 18 bases separated the two germline ends. The CDR3 contains 13 residues.

In this sample, this clonotype turned up many times. The CDR3 protein is CASIPGALAVDQFYNEQFF. In DNA form, the CDR3 reads TGTGCCAGCATTCCCGGGGCACTAGCGGTAGATCAGTTCTACAATGAGCAGTTCTTC. The rearrangement uses TRBV7-6 and TRBJ2-1; 8 bases are a match to TRBD2. V was pared by 7 bases and J by 3 bases, with 20 bases of the junction left unmatched. CDR3 length: 19 amino acids. The germline V gene has CDR1 SGHVS and CDR2 FNYEAQ.